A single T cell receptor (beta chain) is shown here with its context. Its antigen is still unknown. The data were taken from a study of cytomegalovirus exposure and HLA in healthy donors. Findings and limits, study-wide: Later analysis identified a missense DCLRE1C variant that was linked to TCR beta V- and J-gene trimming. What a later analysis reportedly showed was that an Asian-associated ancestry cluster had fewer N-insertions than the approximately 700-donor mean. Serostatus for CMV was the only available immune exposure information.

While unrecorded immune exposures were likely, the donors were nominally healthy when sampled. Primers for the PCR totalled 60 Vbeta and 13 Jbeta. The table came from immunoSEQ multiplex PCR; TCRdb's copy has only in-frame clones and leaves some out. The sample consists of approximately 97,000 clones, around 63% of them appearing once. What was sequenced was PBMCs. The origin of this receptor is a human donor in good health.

The CDR3 region has the DNA TGTGCCAGCAGCGTGAGCCCTAGCGGGAGGCCCGAGCAGTACTTC. Translation gives CASSVSPSGRPEQYF. The gene calls are TRBV9 and TRBJ2-7; 11 bases align to TRBD2. The CDR3 totals 15 residues. CDR1 and CDR2 (germline): SGDLS, YYNGEE. V was pared by 2 bases and J by 6 bases, with 7 bases of the junction left unmatched. Drawing the rest from reference TRBV9 and TRBJ2-7, the complete variable domain is DSGVTQTPKHLITATGQRVTLRCSPRSGDLSVYWYQQSLDQGLQFLIQYYNGEERAKGNILERFSAQQFPDLHSELNLSSLELGDSALYFCASSVSPSGRPEQYFGPGTRLTVT.